The present entry profiles one T cell receptor (beta chain) with its context. It has no known antigen specificity. Base qualities are not recorded, but no much larger clone differs from it by a single base. The data were obtained in a study of blood T cell repertoires in COVID-19 (dated by TCRdb to 2018 to 2020). For the study in its entirety: Samples covering the acute and convalescent phases of COVID-19 were provided by collaborators in the United States, Italy and Spain. The material from the prospective study consisted of cDNA or gDNA derived from T cells, B-cell-depleted T cells, or PBMCs. Subjects who had been exposed to COVID-19, were actively infected with it, or had recovered from it provided the deeply sampled blood TCRbeta repertoires that made up the dataset. The repertoires were released in a freely available public database intended as a resource for research on the immune response to SARS-CoV-2. Samples came from the ongoing ImmuneRACE study (first 160 participants) plus 1,254 subjects from 6 global collaborators. Sample metadata almost always included a de-identified subject ID, COVID-19 status, age in years and sex. Where available, HLA class I and class II types were obtained from metadata supplied by the sample provider rather than from assay-based typing.

Participants in the prospective study were aged roughly 18 to 100 years, lived in under 30 United States geographic areas, and enrolled through a virtual design. To assign participants to cohorts, the prospective study relied on clinical history that participants themselves reported in a screening survey and a study questionnaire. In the prospective study, mobile phlebotomists collected whole blood, serum and a nasopharyngeal or oropharyngeal swab from each participant. Over a 2-month period, participants in the prospective study had the option of providing additional blood draws and questionnaires. Blood samples from the prospective study were shipped frozen or at room temperature prior to DNA extraction. TCRbeta CDR3 regions were amplified from genomic DNA using the immunoSEQ Assay, a bias-controlled multiplex PCR. The original pipeline was this. The number of nucleated cells in each sample was estimated by amplification of reference gene primers within the assay. To quantify the absolute abundance of each unique TCRbeta CDR3 rearrangement, sequence reads were collapsed and filtered. For each sample, productive Simpson clonality was calculated as the square root of Simpson's diversity index across productive rearrangements. TCRdb re-hosts the immuneACCESS table, in-frame sequences only. Its copies lack some clones; in the studies checked, an unresolved V gene accounts for under half of them, and the cause for the rest is not known. The DNA gave D and trimming, while V, J and clone size come from that table. Recorded for this sample are under 400,000 clones; approximately 83% of them occurred a single time. The top ten constitute roughly 4% of the sample.

Including the terminal cysteine and phenylalanine, the CDR3 comprises 16 residues. CDR3 DNA is the only sequence kept; it has 48 bases, read in frame from the first base. V sheds 0 bases and J sheds 5 bases, leaving 11 bases between their ends. According to the germline V gene, CDR1 reads MNHEY and CDR2 reads SVGAGI. What the study reported, not specific to this receptor: Clinical and demographic metadata were provided uncurated, with the amount varying by source and participant.

The clonotype originates from a woman aged 40-49 years with acute COVID-19. Sequenced input: PBMCs or T cells enriched from blood (not recorded which). The rearranged segments are TRBV6-5 and TRBJ1-6; no D gene call is confident. The CDR3 corresponds to CASSYSARKDNSPLHF. The bases are TGTGCCAGCAGTTACTCCGCCAGGAAGGATAATTCACCCCTCCACTTT.